This T cell receptor beta chain was obtained from a study of shared clonotypes between healthy human individuals. Between the trimmed V and J ends, which lost 5 bases and 3 bases, there was a span of 13 bases. This CDR3 comprises 14 residues. Per germline, CDR1 MNHEY and CDR2 SVGAGI. Donors, healthy HIV-negative adults, lacked recent acute infections or vaccinations. Generated by immunoSEQ multiplex PCR, the TCRdb table keeps only in-frame clones and is missing some. The profile covers around 2.5 million clones, with more than 85% appearing a single time and 0.36% taken by the ten largest. The chain carries TRBV6-5 and TRBJ1-2; TRBD1 is a possible D gene (5 bases). The source material was naive CD4+ T cells from PBMCs. Subset specified: CD45RA+ positively selected. The source of this sequence is a young man in good health. Some clones in this sample may be carry-over from other donors' samples. The CDR3, as DNA: TGTGCCAGCAGTCTTTACGTGGGGGACTATGGCTACACCTTC. Protein product: CASSLYVGDYGYTF.